Below, 9 T cell receptor beta chains from the same sample are listed, as sequenced in a study of T-cell memory formation after mild COVID-19. MiXCR, applied by TCRdb to the 5' RACE reads, yields one record per CDR3 protein. The sample has some 490,000 distinct CDR3 sequences; about 20% are singletons. The sequencing input was PBMCs or a T cell subset sorted from them (not recorded which). These receptors originate from an adult woman who had mild COVID-19 (a few samples of this study predate the infection). Cell type and time point are not known.

The rearrangement uses TRBV6-2 or TRBV6-3 and TRBJ2-7, with 8 bases aligning to TRBD2. CDR1 is MNHEY and CDR2 is SVGEGT in the germline V gene. The CDR3 totals 18 residues. Trimming took 2 bases from V and 0 from J; bases not matched to a gene: 12. Here the CDR3 DNA reads TGTGCCAGCAGTTACCCCGCCGGGGGCGGGAGGTCCTCCTACGAGCAGTACTTC. Its protein product is CASSYPAGGGRSSYEQYF.

There are a few counts of this clonotype. The rearrangement joins TRBV4-2 to TRBJ2-7, with a possible D match to TRBD1 (6 bases). CDR1 is LGHNA, CDR2 YNFKEQ, per germline. V was trimmed by 2 bases and J by 4 bases, leaving 12 bases between them. This CDR3 is 14 amino acids long. The CDR3 here is CASSQLGGGYEQYF. The CDR3 coding sequence is TGTGCCAGCAGCCAACTAGGGGGTGGTTACGAGCAGTACTTC.

This clonotype was detected only a few times. The rearrangement links TRBV7-9 to TRBJ1-4, with 7 bases lining up with TRBD1. Germline V gives CDR1 SEHNR, CDR2 FQNEAQ (reference sequence). The CDR3 totals 13 residues. V lost 8 bases and J lost 6; bases outside the gene matches: 6. Here the CDR3 DNA reads TGTGCCAGCCTAAGACAGGGCGATGAAAAACTGTTTTTT. Residues: CASLRQGDEKLFF.

The chain has TRBV2 and TRBJ2-1; the match to TRBD1 covers 11 bases. The trim removed 8 bases at V and 6 bases at J, leaving 3 bases unmatched. This CDR3 comprises 13 residues. Germline V CDR1 and CDR2: SNHLY, FYNNEI. The CDR3 reads CASQGTGGNEQFF. The CDR3 region has the DNA TGTGCCAGCCAGGGGACAGGGGGCAATGAGCAGTTCTTC.

The genes are TRBV7-9 and TRBJ1-1; D gene ambiguous. CDR3 length equals 14 residues. V shed 4 bases and J shed 2 bases, with 11 bases lying between them. From germline, CDR1 is SEHNR and CDR2 FQNEAQ (reference sequence). CDR3 residues: CASSSRRFNTEAFF. The CDR3 coding sequence is TGTGCCAGCAGCTCGCGGCGGTTCAACACTGAAGCTTTCTTT.

In its sample, this clonotype was seen a few times. The V call is TRBV2, the J call TRBJ1-1; weak D call: TRBD1 (5 bases). V lost 2 bases to trimming and J lost 12 bases, with 19 bases between them. CDR1 and CDR2 from the germline V gene are SNHLY and FYNNEI. CDR3 length equals 14 residues. The DNA of the CDR3 is TGTGCCAGCAGTGAACAGGGCAGTACCATTTCAACTTTCTTT. Encoded protein: CASSEQGSTISTFF.

This sequence joins TRBV30 and TRBJ1-6; 8 nucleotides align to TRBD1. Germline values: CDR1 GTSNPN, CDR2 SVGIG (reference sequence). This CDR3 is 16 amino acids long. Trimming removed 0 bases from V and 9 bases from J; junction bases left unmatched: 10. The CDR3: CAWSVRTGSLVSPLHF. CDR3 in DNA: TGTGCCTGGAGTGTAAGGACAGGGTCCCTTGTTTCACCCCTCCACTTT. The entire variable domain, with the rest obtained from reference TRBV30 and TRBJ1-6, is as follows: SQTIHQWPATLVQPVGSPLSLECTVEGTSNPNLYWYRQAAGRGLQLLFYSVGIGQISSEVPQNLSASRPQDRQFILSSKKLLLSDSGFYLCAWSVRTGSLVSPLHFGNGTRLTVT.

This clonotype was counted a few times. The rearrangement links TRBV18 to TRBJ2-7, with D possibly called TRBD1 or TRBD2 (5 bases each). The CDR3 has 13 residues. V lost 1 base and J lost 7, with 11 bases in between. Per germline, CDR1 KGHSH and CDR2 LQKENI. The CDR3 spells CASSPREKGEQYF. The CDR3, as DNA: TGTGCCAGCTCACCACGGGAGAAGGGGGAGCAGTACTTC.

Only a few counts were recorded for this clonotype. This chain links TRBV27 with TRBJ2-2, with D tentatively TRBD1 (5 bases). CDR3 length: 13 residues. From germline, CDR1 is MNHEY and CDR2 SMNVEV (reference sequence). Trimming stripped 4 bases from V and 7 bases from J, with 10 bases between. The CDR3 here is CASSSQGVGELFF. Here the CDR3 DNA reads TGTGCCAGCAGTTCCCAGGGCGTCGGGGAGCTGTTTTTT.